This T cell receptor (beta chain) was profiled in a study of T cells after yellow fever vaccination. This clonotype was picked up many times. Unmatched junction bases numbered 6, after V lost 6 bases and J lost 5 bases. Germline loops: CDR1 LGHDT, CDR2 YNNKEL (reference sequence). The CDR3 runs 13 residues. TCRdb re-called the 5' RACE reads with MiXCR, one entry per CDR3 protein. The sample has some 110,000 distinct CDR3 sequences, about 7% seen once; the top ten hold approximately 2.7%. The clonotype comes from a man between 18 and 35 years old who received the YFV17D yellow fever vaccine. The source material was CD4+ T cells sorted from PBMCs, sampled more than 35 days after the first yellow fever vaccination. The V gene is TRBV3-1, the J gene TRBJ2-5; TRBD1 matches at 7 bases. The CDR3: CASRGPRGETQYF. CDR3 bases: TGTGCCAGCAGAGGCCCCAGGGGGGAGACCCAGTACTTC.